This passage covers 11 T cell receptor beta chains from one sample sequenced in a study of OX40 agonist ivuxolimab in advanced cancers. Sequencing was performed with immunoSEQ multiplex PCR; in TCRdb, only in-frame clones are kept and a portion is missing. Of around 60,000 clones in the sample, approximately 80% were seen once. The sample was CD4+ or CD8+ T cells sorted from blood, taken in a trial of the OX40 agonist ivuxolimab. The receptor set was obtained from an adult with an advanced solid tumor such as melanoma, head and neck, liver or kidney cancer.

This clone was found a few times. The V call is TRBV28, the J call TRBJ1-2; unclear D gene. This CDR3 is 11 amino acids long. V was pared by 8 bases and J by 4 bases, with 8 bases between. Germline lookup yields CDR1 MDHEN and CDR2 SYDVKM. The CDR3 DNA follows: TGTGCCAGCCGAACCTTCTATGGCTACACCTTC. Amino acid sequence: CASRTFYGYTF.

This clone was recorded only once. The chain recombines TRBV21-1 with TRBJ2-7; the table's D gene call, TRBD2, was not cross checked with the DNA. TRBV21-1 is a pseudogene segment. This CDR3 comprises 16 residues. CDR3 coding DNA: TGTGCCAGCAGCAGTATCCGGAAACTAAGCTCCTACGAGCAGTACTTC. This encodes CASSSIRKLSSYEQYF.

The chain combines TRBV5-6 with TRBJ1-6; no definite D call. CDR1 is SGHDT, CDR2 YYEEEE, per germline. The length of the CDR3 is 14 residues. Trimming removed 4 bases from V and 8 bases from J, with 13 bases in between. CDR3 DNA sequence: TGTGCCAGCAGCCCCACGGGAGGGTATTCACCCCTCCACTTT. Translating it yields CASSPTGGYSPLHF.

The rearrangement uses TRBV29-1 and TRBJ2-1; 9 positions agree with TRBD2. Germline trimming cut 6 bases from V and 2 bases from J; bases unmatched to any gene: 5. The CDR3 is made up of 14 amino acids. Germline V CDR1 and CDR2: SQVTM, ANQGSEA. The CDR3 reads CSVDSGGTYNEQFF. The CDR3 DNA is TGCAGCGTAGATAGCGGGGGTACCTACAATGAGCAGTTCTTC.

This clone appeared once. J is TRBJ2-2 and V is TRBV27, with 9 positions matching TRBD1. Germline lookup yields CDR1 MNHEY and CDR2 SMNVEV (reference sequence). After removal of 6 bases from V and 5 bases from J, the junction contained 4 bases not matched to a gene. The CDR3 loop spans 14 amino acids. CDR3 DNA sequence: TGTGCCAGCAGCCGGGGACAGGGAACCGGGGAGCTGTTTTTT. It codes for CASSRGQGTGELFF.

CDR3: CASSKTRTGNYGYTF. The CDR3 coding sequence is TGTGCCAGCAGTAAAACCCGGACGGGTAACTATGGCTACACCTTC. This chain joins TRBV6-5 and TRBJ1-2; D not resolved. CDR1 is MNHEY, CDR2 SVGAGI, per germline. The ends were cut back, 5 bases at V and 1 base at J, with 14 bases in the middle. The CDR3 is 15 residues long.

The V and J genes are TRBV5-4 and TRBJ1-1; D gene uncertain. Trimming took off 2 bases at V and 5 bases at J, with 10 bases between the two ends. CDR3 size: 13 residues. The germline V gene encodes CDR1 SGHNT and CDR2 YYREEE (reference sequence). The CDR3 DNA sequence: TGTGCCAGCAGCTTCAGCGGGTTAACTGAAGCTTTCTTT. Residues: CASSFSGLTEAFF.

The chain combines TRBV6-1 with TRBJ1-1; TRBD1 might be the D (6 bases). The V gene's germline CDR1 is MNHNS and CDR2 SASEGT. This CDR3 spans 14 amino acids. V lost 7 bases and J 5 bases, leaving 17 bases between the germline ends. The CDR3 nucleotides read TGTGCCAGCATTCTTCCTGAGGGGGAGACTGAAGCTTTCTTT. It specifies CASILPEGETEAFF.

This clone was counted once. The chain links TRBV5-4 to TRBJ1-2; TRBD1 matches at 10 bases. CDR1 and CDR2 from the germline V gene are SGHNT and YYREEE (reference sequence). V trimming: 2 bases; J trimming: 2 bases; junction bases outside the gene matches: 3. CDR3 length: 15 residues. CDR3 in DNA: TGTGCCAGCAGCTTAGCGGGACAGGGGAACTATGGCTACACCTTC. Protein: CASSLAGQGNYGYTF.

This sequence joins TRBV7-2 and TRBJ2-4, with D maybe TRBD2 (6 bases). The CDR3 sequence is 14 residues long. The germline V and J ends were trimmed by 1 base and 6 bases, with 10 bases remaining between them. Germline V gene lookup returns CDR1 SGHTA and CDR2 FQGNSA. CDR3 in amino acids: CASSLGVGGNIQYF. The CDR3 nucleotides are TGTGCCAGCAGCTTAGGGGTCGGGGGAAACATTCAGTACTTC.

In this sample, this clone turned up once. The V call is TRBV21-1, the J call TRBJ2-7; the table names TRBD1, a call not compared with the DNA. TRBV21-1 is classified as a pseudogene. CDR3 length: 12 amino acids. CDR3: CASSRPGEEQYF. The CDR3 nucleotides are TGTGCCAGCAGCCGACCAGGGGAGGAGCAGTACTTC.